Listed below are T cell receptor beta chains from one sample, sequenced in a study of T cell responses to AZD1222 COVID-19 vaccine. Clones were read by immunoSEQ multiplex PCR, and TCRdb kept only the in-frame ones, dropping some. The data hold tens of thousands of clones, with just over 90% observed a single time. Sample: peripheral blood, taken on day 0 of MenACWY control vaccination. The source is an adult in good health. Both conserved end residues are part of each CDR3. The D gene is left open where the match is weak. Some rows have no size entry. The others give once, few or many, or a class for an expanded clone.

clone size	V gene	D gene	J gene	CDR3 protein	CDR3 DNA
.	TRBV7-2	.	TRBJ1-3	CASGATGTPGNTIYF	TGTGCCAGCGGGGCGACCGGGACACCTGGAAACACCATATATTTT
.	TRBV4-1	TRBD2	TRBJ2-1	CASSHPPSGRVNEQFF	TGCGCCAGCAGCCACCCACCCAGCGGGAGGGTAAATGAGCAGTTCTTC
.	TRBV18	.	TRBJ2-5	CASSPQAVGLPVETQYF	TGTGCCAGCTCACCACAGGCGGTGGGATTGCCTGTCGAGACCCAGTACTTC
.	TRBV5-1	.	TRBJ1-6	CASSSGDGETLHF	TGCGCCAGCAGCTCGGGGGACGGGGAAACCCTCCACTTT
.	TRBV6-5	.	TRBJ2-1	CASRAYEQFF	TGTGCCAGCAGGGCTTACGAGCAGTTCTTC
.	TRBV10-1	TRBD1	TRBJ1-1	CASSRDRVTEAFF	TGCGCCAGCAGCCGGGACAGGGTAACTGAAGCTTTCTTT
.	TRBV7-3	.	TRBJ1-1	CASSSANRNTEAFF	TGTGCCAGCAGCTCTGCCAACAGGAACACTGAAGCTTTCTTT
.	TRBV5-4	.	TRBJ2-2	CASSRDNTGELFF	TGTGCCAGCAGCCGGGACAACACCGGGGAGCTGTTTTTT
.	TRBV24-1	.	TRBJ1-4	CATSDYGEKLFF	TGTGCCACCAGTGATTATGGTGAAAAACTGTTTTTT
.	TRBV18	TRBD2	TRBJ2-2	CASSLRSLAGAGNTGELFF	TGTGCCAGCTCCCTCCGATCACTAGCGGGAGCCGGGAACACCGGGGAGCTGTTTTTT
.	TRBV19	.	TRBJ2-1	CASSIGGASSNEQFF	TGTGCCAGTAGTATAGGGGGAGCTTCAAGCAATGAGCAGTTCTTC
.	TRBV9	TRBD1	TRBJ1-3	CASSARPDRGNTIYF	TGTGCCAGCAGCGCGAGACCGGACAGGGGGAACACCATATATTTT
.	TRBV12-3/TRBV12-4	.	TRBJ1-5	CASTNRLTEHKHF	TGTGCCAGCACCAACCGACTAACAGAACACAAGCATTTT
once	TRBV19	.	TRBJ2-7	CASSIKPQGYEQYF	TGTGCCAGTAGTATTAAACCCCAGGGCTACGAGCAGTACTTC
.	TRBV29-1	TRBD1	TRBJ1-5	CSVSSGGYQPQHF	TGCAGCGTTAGTTCAGGGGGCTATCAGCCCCAGCATTTT
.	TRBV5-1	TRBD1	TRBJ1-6	CASSLGTGGAIGNSPLHF	TGCGCCAGCAGCTTGGGGACAGGGGGCGCGATTGGGAATTCACCCCTCCACTTT
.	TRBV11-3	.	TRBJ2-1	CASSFDIDNEQFF	TGTGCCAGCAGCTTTGACATTGACAATGAGCAGTTCTTC
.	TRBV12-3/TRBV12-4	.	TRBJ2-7	CAIQEGAAYEQYF	TGTGCCATCCAGGAAGGGGCTGCCTACGAGCAGTACTTC
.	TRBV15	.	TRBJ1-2	CATSRDGSNYGYTF	TGTGCCACCAGCAGAGACGGATCTAACTATGGCTACACCTTC
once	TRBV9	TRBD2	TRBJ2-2	CASSAGLENTGELFF	TGTGCCAGCAGCGCGGGACTAGAGAACACCGGGGAGCTGTTTTTT
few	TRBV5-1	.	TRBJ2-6	CATQDPGANVLTF	TGCGCCACCCAGGACCCTGGGGCCAACGTCCTGACTTTC
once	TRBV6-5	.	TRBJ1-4	CASSYTWSEKLFF	TGTGCCAGCAGTTATACTTGGTCTGAAAAACTGTTTTTT
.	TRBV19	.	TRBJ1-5	CASSVGGAGQPQHF	TGTGCCAGTAGTGTCGGCGGGGCCGGTCAGCCCCAGCATTTT
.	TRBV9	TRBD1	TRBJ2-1	CASSETGSSYNEQFF	TGTGCCAGCAGCGAGACAGGGAGTTCCTACAATGAGCAGTTCTTC
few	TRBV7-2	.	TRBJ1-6	CASSLNPGEVGSPLHF	TGTGCCAGCAGCTTAAATCCAGGGGAGGTTGGGTCACCCCTCCACTTT
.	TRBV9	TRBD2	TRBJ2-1	CASSDREADYNEQFF	TGTGCCAGCAGCGACCGGGAGGCAGATTACAATGAGCAGTTCTTC
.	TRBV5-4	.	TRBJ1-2	CASSTTGDALGYTF	TGTGCCAGCAGCACGACTGGGGACGCCCTGGGCTACACCTTC
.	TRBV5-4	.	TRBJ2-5	CASSSRLVETQYF	TGTGCCAGCAGCTCGCGCTTGGTAGAGACCCAGTACTTC
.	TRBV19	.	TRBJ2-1	CASTDYGGLTYNEQFF	TGTGCCAGTACCGACTATGGCGGGTTAACCTACAATGAGCAGTTCTTC
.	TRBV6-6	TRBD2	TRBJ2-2	CASERENTGELFF	TGTGCCAGCGAGCGGGAAAACACCGGGGAGCTGTTTTTT
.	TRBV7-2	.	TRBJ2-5	CASSQGGGKETQYF	TGTGCCAGCAGCCAAGGGGGAGGGAAAGAGACCCAGTACTTC
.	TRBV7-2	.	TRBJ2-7	CASSLVRVERQLPYYEQYF	TGTGCCAGCAGCTTAGTACGGGTGGAACGTCAACTCCCCTACTACGAGCAGTACTTC
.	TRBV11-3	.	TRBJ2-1	CASSPVNEQFF	TGTGCCAGCAGCCCGGTCAATGAGCAGTTCTTC
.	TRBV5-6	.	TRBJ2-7	CASSPQFSYEQYF	TGTGCCAGCAGCCCTCAGTTTTCCTACGAGCAGTACTTC
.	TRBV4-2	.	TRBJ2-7	CASSQDLVWGITGSSYEQYF	TGTGCCAGCAGCCAAGACTTGGTGTGGGGAATAACAGGGAGCTCCTACGAGCAGTACTTC
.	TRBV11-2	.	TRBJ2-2	CASIHTRAGELFF	TGTGCCAGCATCCATACCCGAGCCGGGGAGCTGTTTTTT
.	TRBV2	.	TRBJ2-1	CASINPPPGNEQFF	TGTGCCAGCATCAACCCCCCTCCTGGGAATGAGCAGTTCTTC
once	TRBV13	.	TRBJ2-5	CASSLGLATLQYF	TGTGCCAGCAGCTTAGGCCTGGCGACCCTCCAGTACTTC
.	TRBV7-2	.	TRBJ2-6	CASSLHSGANVLTF	TGTGCCAGCAGCTTACACTCTGGGGCCAACGTCCTGACTTTC
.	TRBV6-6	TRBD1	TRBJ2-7	CASSHYGTGGYEQYF	TGTGCCAGCAGCCACTATGGGACAGGGGGCTACGAGCAGTACTTC
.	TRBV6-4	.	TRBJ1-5	CASRRVVGTGPQHF	TGTGCCAGCCGCCGGGTTGTGGGGACGGGGCCCCAGCATTTT
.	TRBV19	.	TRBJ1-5	CASRTPGFPNQPQHF	TGTGCCAGTAGAACCCCAGGGTTCCCCAATCAGCCCCAGCATTTT
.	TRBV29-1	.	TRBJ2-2	CSVSEHANTGELFF	TGCAGCGTTTCTGAGCACGCGAACACCGGGGAGCTGTTTTTT
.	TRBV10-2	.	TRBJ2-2	CASWDTLRTGELFF	TGCGCCTCCTGGGACACTCTAAGAACTGGGGAGCTGTTTTTT